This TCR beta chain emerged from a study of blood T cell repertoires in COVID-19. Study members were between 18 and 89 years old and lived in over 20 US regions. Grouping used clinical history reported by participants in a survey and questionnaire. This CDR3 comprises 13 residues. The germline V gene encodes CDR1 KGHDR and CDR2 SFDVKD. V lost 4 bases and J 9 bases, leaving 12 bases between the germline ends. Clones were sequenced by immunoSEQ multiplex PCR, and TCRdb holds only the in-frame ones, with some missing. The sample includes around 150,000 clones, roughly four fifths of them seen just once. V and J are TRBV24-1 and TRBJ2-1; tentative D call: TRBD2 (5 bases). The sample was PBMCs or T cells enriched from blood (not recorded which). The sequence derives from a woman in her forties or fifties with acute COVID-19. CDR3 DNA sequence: TGTGCCACCAGTGACGTGGGAGTAGGTGAGCAGTTCTTC. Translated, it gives CATSDVGVGEQFF.